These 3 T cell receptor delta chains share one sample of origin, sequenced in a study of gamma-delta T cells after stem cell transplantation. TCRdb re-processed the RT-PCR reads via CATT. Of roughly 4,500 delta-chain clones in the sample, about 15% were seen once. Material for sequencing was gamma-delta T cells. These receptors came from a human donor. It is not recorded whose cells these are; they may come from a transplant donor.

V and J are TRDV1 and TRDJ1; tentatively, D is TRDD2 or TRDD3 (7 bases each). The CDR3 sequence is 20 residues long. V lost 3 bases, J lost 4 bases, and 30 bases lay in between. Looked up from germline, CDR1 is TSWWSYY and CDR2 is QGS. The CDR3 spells CALGEPRRFLRSWGDDKLIF. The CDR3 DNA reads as TGTGCTCTTGGGGAGCCCAGGCGGTTCCTACGTAGCTGGGGGGACGATAAACTCATCTTT.

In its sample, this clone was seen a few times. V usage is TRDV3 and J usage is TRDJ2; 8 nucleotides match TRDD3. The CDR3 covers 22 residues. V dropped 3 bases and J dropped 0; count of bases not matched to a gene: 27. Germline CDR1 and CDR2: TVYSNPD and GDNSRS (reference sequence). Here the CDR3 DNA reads TGTGCCTTAAAGGGGGTTGACTGGGGGTCCAAGGGGAAGCTAGCTTTGACAGCACAACTCTTCTTT. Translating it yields CALKGVDWGSKGKLALTAQLFF.

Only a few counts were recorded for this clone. The CDR3 DNA sequence: TGTGCTCTTGGGTTTTTTTCCTGGGGGAACGAGTTTGTAAATAACACCGATAAACTCATCTTT. It encodes CALGFFSWGNEFVNNTDKLIF. The chain has TRDV1 and TRDJ1; 8 nucleotides match TRDD3. Per the germline V gene, CDR1 is TSWWSYY and CDR2 is QGS. V lost 5 bases, J lost 0 bases, and 23 bases stayed unmatched. This CDR3 region has 21 residues.